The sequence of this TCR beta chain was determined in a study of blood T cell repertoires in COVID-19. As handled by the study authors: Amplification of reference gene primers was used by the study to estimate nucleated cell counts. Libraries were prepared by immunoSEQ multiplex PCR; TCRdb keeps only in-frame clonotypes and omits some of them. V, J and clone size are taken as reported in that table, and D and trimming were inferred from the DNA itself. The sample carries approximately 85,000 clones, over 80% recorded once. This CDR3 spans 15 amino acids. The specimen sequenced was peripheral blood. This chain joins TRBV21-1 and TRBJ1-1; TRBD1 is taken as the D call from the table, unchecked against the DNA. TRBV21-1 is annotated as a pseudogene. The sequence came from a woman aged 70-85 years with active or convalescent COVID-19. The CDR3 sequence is CASSKVEPTGAEAFF. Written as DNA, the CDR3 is TGTGCCAGCAGCAAAGTTGAGCCTACAGGGGCTGAAGCTTTCTTT.